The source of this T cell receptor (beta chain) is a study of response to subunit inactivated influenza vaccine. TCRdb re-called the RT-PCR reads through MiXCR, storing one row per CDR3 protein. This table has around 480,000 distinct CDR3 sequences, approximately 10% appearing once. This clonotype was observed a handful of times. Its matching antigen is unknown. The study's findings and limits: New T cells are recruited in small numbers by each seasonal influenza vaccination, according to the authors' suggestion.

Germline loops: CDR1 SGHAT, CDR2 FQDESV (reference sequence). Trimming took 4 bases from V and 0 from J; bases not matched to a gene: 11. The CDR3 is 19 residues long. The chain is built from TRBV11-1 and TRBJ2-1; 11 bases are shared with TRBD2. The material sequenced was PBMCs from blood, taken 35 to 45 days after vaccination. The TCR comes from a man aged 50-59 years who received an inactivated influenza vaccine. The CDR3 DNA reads TGTGCCAGCAGCTCTCTGGGGGGACTAGCGGTATACTCCTACAATGAGCAGTTCTTC. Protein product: CASSSLGGLAVYSYNEQFF.